This entry describes one T cell receptor (beta chain). This CDR3 is 15 amino acids long. The V gene lost 2 bases and the J gene lost 6 bases, with 14 bases spanning the gap. Germline V gives CDR1 LNHNV, CDR2 YYDKDF (reference sequence). Researchers ran the PCR with 60 Vbeta and 13 Jbeta primers. Repertoires were generated with immunoSEQ multiplex PCR, while TCRdb's copy carries only in-frame clones and drops some. The sample includes tens of thousands of clones, 69% of them seen just once. The data are from a study of cytomegalovirus exposure and HLA in healthy donors. The sample comprised PBMCs. V and J are TRBV15 and TRBJ2-1; D is unresolved. This receptor was taken from a middle-aged man in good health and CMV-seronegative. CDR3 amino acids: CATSRQARLGNEQFF. The DNA of the CDR3 is TGTGCCACCAGCAGACAGGCCCGTCTGGGCAATGAGCAGTTCTTC.